This T cell receptor (beta chain) was recorded in a study of siplizumab effects on memory and regulatory T cells. Generated by immunoSEQ multiplex PCR, the TCRdb table keeps only in-frame clones and is missing some. The table includes approximately 100,000 clones, under 95% detected once. Study-wide results and limits: To unstimulated subsets, only a minor fraction of alloreactive clones could be mapped. Roughly 75-97% of proliferating CD4+ or CD8+ clones lacked a naive or memory phenotype that could be assigned. Siplizumab significantly brought down the alloreactive sequences that trace back to unstimulated CD4+ memory cells. The diversity of naive T cells seemed greater than that of memory cells, and their alloresponse contribution seemed major.

V gave up 4 bases and J gave up 3 bases, with 12 bases separating them. This CDR3 comprises 14 residues. The germline gives CDR1 MNHNS, CDR2 SASEGT. Concerning this clone itself: Its antigen is unidentified.

The receptor was isolated from a human donor in good health. The V gene is TRBV6-1, the J gene TRBJ1-2, with no clear D. The sequencing input was Tregs sorted from blood. CDR3 nucleotides: TGTGCCAGCAGTGTGGCGGGCCTTGACTATGGCTACACCTTC. Its protein product is CASSVAGLDYGYTF.